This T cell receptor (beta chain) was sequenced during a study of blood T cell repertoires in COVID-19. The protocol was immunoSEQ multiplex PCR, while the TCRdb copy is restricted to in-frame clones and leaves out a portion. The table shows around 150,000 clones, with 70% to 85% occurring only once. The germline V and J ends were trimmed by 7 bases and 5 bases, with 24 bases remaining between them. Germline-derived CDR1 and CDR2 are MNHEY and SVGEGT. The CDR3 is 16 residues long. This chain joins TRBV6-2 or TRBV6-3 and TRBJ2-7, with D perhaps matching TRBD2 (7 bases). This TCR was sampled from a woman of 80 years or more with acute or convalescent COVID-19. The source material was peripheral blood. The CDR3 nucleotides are TGTGCCAGCACCCCCCAGCGGGACACAAAGTCAGACGAGCAGTACTTC. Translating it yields CASTPQRDTKSDEQYF.